These 17 T cell receptor beta chains originate from one sample sequenced in a study of blood T cell repertoires in COVID-19. Clones were sequenced by immunoSEQ multiplex PCR, and TCRdb holds only the in-frame ones, with some missing. The data contain tens of thousands of clones, 90% to 95% of them singletons. Sequencing was done on a sample of peripheral blood. Receptors originate from a human donor in a cohort sampled during active COVID-19.

The gene calls are TRBV3-1 (or the pseudogene TRBV3-2) and TRBJ1-1, with 7 bases that match TRBD1. The CDR3 loop spans 17 amino acids. Trimming took 0 bases from V and 3 from J; bases not matched to a gene: 10. The V gene's germline CDR1 is LGHDT and CDR2 YNNKEL (reference sequence). The CDR3 is CASSQDVTPGGDTEAFF. For the CDR3, the DNA is TGTGCCAGCAGCCAAGATGTCACACCAGGGGGTGACACTGAAGCTTTCTTT.

The count of this clone is one. The sample contains more than one DNA sequence encoding this CDR3. V and J are TRBV18 and TRBJ1-1; the match to TRBD1 covers 8 bases. V gave up 6 bases and J gave up 3 bases; unmatched junction bases: 3. Per the germline V gene, CDR1 is KGHSH and CDR2 is LQKENI. The CDR3 spans 13 residues. CDR3 sequence reads: CASSGTGDTEAFF. The CDR3 nucleotides are TGTGCCAGCTCCGGGACAGGAGACACTGAAGCTTTCTTT.

The chain links TRBV7-2 to TRBJ2-1, with TRBD2 matching over 8 bases. This CDR3 spans 16 amino acids. CDR1 and CDR2 (germline): SGHTA, FQGNSA. V trimming: 1 base; J trimming: 2 bases; junction bases outside the gene matches: 4. The chain's CDR3 is CASSLEAGGAYNEQFF. The CDR3 DNA is TGTGCCAGCAGCTTAGAGGCGGGAGGTGCCTACAATGAGCAGTTCTTC.

The chain is built from TRBV5-6 and TRBJ1-2; D unclear. From germline, CDR1 is SGHDT and CDR2 YYEEEE. V lost 4 bases and J 0 bases, leaving 16 bases between the germline ends. The CDR3 runs to 16 residues. The CDR3 loop reads CASSPTPGSPNYGYTF. DNA of the CDR3: TGTGCCAGCAGCCCGACCCCAGGATCCCCTAACTATGGCTACACCTTC.

This clone was counted once. The rearrangement links TRBV19 to TRBJ2-1, with 11 bases aligning to TRBD2. CDR1 is LNHDA and CDR2 is SQIVND in the germline V gene (reference sequence). The CDR3 sequence is 14 residues long. V was pared by 10 bases and J by 7 bases, with 9 bases of the junction left unmatched. The CDR3 region is CATSMGLAENEQFF. DNA for the CDR3: TGTGCCACCAGTATGGGACTAGCGGAGAATGAGCAGTTCTTC.

The V call is TRBV2, the J call TRBJ1-4; D is perhaps TRBD1 (6 bases). V lost 8 bases and J lost 0, with 10 bases in between. Germline V CDR1 and CDR2: SNHLY, FYNNEI. This CDR3 contains 14 residues. This CDR3 reads CASGTFSTNEKLFF. CDR3 nucleotide sequence: TGTGCCAGCGGGACATTTTCAACTAATGAAAAACTGTTTTTT.

This sequence joins TRBV14 and TRBJ1-1, with unresolved D. The V end was cut by 4 bases, the J end by 8 bases, with 11 bases between. The CDR3 has 12 residues. From germline, CDR1 is SGHDN and CDR2 FVKESK. CDR3 sequence (DNA): TGTGCCAGCAGCCCTAACGGTTGGGAAGCTTTCTTT. It codes for CASSPNGWEAFF.

V gene TRBV5-4 combines with J gene TRBJ2-1; TRBD2 aligns across 8 bases. From germline, CDR1 is SGHNT and CDR2 YYREEE (reference sequence). The CDR3 has 14 amino acids. J was trimmed by 6 bases and V by 3 bases; bases with no gene match: 5. The DNA of the CDR3 is TGTGCCAGCAGCTCCTCCGGGACTAGCAATGAGCAGTTCTTC. As protein: CASSSSGTSNEQFF.

The rearrangement uses TRBV10-3 and TRBJ2-1; 7 bases match TRBD1. V lost 11 bases to trimming and J lost 4 bases; unmatched junction nucleotides: 11. This CDR3 spans 14 amino acids. Germline CDR1 ENHRY, CDR2 SYGVKD. The CDR3 DNA sequence: TGTGCCTCGAGCCACCGGGACAGTTACAATGAGCAGTTCTTC. It specifies CASSHRDSYNEQFF.

J is TRBJ2-3 and V is TRBV2; possibly TRBD1 for D (7 bases). Germline CDR1 reads SNHLY; CDR2 reads FYNNEI. Trimming stripped 7 bases from V and 4 bases from J, with 12 bases between. The CDR3 consists of 13 residues. The CDR3 DNA sequence: TGTGCCAGCAAAGGAGGGGGCGCAGATACGCAGTATTTT. This codes for CASKGGGADTQYF. Complete variable domain (other parts from reference TRBV2 and TRBJ2-3): EPEVTQTPSHQVTQMGQEVILRCVPISNHLYFYWYRQILGQKVEFLVSFYNNEISEKSEIFDDQFSVERPDGSNFTLKIRSTKLEDSAMYFCASKGGGADTQYFGPGTRLTVL.

The chain has TRBV12-3 or TRBV12-4 and TRBJ1-1; D is unclear. V lost 6 bases and J lost 3, with 8 bases in between. CDR3 length equals 12 residues. The CDR3 DNA is TGTGCCAGCAGCAAACTTTACACTGAAGCTTTCTTT. It is translated as CASSKLYTEAFF.

This chain joins TRBV30 and TRBJ1-2; 10 bases align to TRBD1. This CDR3 has 13 residues. Germline V gene data show CDR1 as GTSNPN and CDR2 as SVGIG (reference sequence). V shed 2 bases, J shed 6 bases, and the junction held 3 bases outside the gene matches. In DNA, the CDR3 is TGTGCCTGGAGTCGACAGGGGGCGAATGGCTACACCTTC. Amino acids: CAWSRQGANGYTF.

The J gene is TRBJ2-2, the V gene TRBV6-1; D gene ambiguous. V was clipped by 3 bases and J by 0 bases, with 8 bases between them. Germline values: CDR1 MNHNS, CDR2 SASEGT. The CDR3 extends over 15 amino acids. The CDR3 spells CASSDLRTNTGELFF. DNA for the CDR3: TGTGCCAGCAGTGATTTGCGGACGAACACCGGGGAGCTGTTTTTT.

The chain joins TRBV6-6 to TRBJ2-3; a weak D match, TRBD2 (5 bases). Trimming removed 4 bases from V and 1 base from J, with 9 bases in between. Germline-derived CDR1 and CDR2 are MNHNY and SVGAGI (reference sequence). The length of the CDR3 is 14 residues. This CDR3 is CASSSPAGTDTQYF. CDR3 bases: TGTGCCAGCAGTTCCCCAGCGGGCACAGATACGCAGTATTTT.

The chain has TRBV20-1 and TRBJ2-3; perhaps TRBD1 as D (6 bases). The CDR3 spans 15 residues. Germline V gene data show CDR1 as DFQATT and CDR2 as SNEGSKA (reference sequence). V was pared by 3 bases and J by 4 bases, with 17 bases between. CDR3 in amino acids: CSASDSTTGSDTQYF. CDR3 coding DNA: TGCAGTGCTAGTGATTCCACTACAGGGTCAGATACGCAGTATTTT.

The rearrangement uses TRBV29-1 and TRBJ2-1; D may be TRBD2 (6 bases). V lost 4 bases and J lost 14, with 15 bases in between. CDR1 and CDR2 from the germline V gene are SQVTM and ANQGSEA. This CDR3 has 11 residues. The CDR3 DNA sequence: TGCAGCGTTGGAATGGAGGGGCAGAAGTTCTTC. Its protein is CSVGMEGQKFF.

V usage is TRBV19 and J usage is TRBJ2-2, with a tentative D call TRBD1 (5 bases). Germline CDR1 is LNHDA and CDR2 is SQIVND (reference sequence). The CDR3 runs to 11 residues. V was pared by 7 bases and J by 14 bases, with 14 bases between. The CDR3 coding sequence is TGTGCCAGTAAAGGGGCGACGTACCTGTTTTTT. This translates into CASKGATYLFF.